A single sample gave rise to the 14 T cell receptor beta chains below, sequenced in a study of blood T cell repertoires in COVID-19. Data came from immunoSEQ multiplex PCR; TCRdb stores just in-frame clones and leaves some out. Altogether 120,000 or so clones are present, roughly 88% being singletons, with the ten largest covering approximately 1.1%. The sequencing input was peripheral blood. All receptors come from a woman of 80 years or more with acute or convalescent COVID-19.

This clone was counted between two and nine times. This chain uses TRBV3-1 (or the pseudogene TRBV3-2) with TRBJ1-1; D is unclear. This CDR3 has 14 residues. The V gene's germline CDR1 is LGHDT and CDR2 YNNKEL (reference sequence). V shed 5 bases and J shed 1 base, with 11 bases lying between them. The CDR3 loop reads CASSSYAGNTEAFF. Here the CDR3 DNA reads TGTGCCAGCAGCTCCTATGCGGGGAACACTGAAGCTTTCTTT.

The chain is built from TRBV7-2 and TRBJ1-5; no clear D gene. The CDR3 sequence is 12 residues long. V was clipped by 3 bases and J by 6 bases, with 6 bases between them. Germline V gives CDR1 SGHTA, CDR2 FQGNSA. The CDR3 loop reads CASSFNGQPQHF. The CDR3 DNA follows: TGTGCCAGCAGCTTCAACGGTCAGCCCCAGCATTTT.

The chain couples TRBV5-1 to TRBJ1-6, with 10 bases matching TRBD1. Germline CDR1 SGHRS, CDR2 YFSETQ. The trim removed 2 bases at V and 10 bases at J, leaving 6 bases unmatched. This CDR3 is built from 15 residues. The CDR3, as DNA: TGCGCCAGCAGCTTTGCGGGACAGGGGTTCTCACCCCTCCACTTT. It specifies CASSFAGQGFSPLHF.

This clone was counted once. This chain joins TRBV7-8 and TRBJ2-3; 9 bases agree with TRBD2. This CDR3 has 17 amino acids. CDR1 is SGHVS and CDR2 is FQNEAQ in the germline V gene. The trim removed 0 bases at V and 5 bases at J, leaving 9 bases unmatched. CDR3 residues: CASSLAVRRGGLDTQYF. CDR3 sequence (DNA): TGTGCCAGCAGCTTAGCGGTGAGGCGGGGGGGCCTAGATACGCAGTATTTT. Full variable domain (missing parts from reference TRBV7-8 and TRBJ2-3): GAGVSQSPRYKVAKRGQDVALRCDPISGHVSLFWYQQALGQGPEFLTYFQNEAQLDKSGLPSDRFFAERPEGSVSTLKIQRTQQEDSAVYLCASSLAVRRGGLDTQYFGPGTRLTVL.

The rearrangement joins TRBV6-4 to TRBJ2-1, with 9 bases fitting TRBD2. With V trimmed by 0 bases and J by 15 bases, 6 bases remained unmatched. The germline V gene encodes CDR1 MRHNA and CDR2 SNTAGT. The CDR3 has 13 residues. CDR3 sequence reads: CASSDSIAGVLFF. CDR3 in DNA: TGTGCCAGCAGTGACTCGATAGCGGGAGTTCTGTTCTTC.

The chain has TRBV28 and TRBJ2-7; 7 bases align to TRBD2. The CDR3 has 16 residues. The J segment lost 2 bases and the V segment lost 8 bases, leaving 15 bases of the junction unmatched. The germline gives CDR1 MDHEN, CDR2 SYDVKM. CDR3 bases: TGTGCCAGCGTGTCCCCATTAGGGCGGGAGACCTACGAGCAGTACTTC. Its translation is CASVSPLGRETYEQYF.

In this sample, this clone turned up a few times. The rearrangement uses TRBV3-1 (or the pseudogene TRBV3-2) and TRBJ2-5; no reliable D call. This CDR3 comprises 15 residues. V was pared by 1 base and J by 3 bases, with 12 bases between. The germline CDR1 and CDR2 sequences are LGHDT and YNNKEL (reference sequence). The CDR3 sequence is CASSQGWAVKETQYF. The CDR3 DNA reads TGTGCCAGCAGCCAAGGGTGGGCAGTAAAAGAGACCCAGTACTTC.

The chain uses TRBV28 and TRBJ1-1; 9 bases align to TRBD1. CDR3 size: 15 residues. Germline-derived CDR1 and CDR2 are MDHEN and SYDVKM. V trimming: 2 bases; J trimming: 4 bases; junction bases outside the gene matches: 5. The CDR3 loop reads CASSLGTGGPTEAFF. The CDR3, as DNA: TGTGCCAGCAGTTTAGGAACAGGGGGCCCCACTGAAGCTTTCTTT.

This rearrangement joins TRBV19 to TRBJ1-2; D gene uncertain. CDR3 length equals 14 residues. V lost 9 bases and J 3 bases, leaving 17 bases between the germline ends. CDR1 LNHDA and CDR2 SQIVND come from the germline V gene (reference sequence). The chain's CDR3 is CASRGEVSDYGYTF. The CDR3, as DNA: TGTGCCAGCCGGGGAGAGGTATCGGACTATGGCTACACCTTC.

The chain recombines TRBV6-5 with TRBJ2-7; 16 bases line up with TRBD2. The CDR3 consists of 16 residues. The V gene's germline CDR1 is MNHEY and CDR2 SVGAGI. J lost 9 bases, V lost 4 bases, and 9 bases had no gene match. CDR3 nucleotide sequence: TGTGCCAGCAGTTCTCCCGGGACTAGCGGGAGGGGTGGGCAGTACTTC. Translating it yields CASSSPGTSGRGGQYF.

The CDR3 spells CASSSNPGYRIYNEQFF. CDR3 coding DNA: TGTGCCAGCAGCTCTAACCCGGGCTACAGGATCTACAATGAGCAGTTCTTC. The V gene is TRBV7-2, the J gene TRBJ2-1; D possibly corresponds to TRBD1 (5 bases). The V gene's germline CDR1 is SGHTA and CDR2 FQGNSA. This CDR3 has 17 residues. Trimming shortened V by 4 bases and J by 3 bases, and 19 bases separated the two germline ends.

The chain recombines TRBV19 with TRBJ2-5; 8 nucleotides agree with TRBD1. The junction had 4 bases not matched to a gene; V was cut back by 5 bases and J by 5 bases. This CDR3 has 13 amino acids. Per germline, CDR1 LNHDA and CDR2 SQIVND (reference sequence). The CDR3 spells CASSSRQGETQYF. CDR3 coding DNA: TGTGCCAGTAGTTCACGACAGGGGGAGACCCAGTACTTC. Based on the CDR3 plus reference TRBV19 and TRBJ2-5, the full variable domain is DGGITQSPKYLFRKEGQNVTLSCEQNLNHDAMYWYRQDPGQGLRLIYYSQIVNDFQKGDIAEGYSVSREKKESFPLTVTSAQKNPTAFYLCASSSRQGETQYFGPGTRLLVL.

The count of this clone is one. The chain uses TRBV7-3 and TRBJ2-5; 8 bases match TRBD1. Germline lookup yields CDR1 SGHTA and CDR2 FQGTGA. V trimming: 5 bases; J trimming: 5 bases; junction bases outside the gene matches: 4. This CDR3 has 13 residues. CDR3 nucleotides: TGTGCCAGCAGCACGAACAGGGGGGAGACCCAGTACTTC. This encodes CASSTNRGETQYF.

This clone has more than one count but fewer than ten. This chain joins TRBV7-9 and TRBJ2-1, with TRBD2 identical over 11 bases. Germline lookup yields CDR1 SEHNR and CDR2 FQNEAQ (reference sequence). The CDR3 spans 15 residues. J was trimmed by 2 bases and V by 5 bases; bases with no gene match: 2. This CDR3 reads CASSLLAGAYNEQFF. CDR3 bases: TGTGCCAGCAGCCTACTAGCGGGAGCCTACAATGAGCAGTTCTTC.